The 14 T cell receptor beta chains presented below share a single source sample, sequenced in a study of blood T cell repertoires in COVID-19. Repertoires were generated with immunoSEQ multiplex PCR, while TCRdb's copy carries only in-frame clones and drops some. The data contain fewer than 350,000 clones, roughly nine tenths of them seen just once; the ten biggest clones take up around 8.8%. Specimen: peripheral blood. Receptor source: a man between 35 and 55 years old with active or convalescent COVID-19.

This rearrangement joins TRBV3-1 (or the pseudogene TRBV3-2) to TRBJ2-7, with TRBD1 matching 11 bases. Trimming at V came to 1 base and at J to 6 bases, leaving 5 bases not matched to a gene. Per the germline V gene, CDR1 is LGHDT and CDR2 is YNNKEL (reference sequence). The CDR3 extends over 15 amino acids. The CDR3 spells CASSQATGTGGEQYF. CDR3 nucleotide sequence: TGTGCCAGCAGCCAAGCGACCGGGACAGGGGGCGAGCAGTACTTC.

This clone was seen a single time. The CDR3, as DNA: TGTGCCAGCAGCCAACCCCGGGATAGGAGTTGGAGCAATGAGCAGTTCTTC. Translated, it gives CASSQPRDRSWSNEQFF. The gene calls are TRBV3-1 (or the pseudogene TRBV3-2) and TRBJ2-1, with a possible D match to TRBD2 (5 bases). The CDR3 consists of 17 residues. The V gene lost 2 bases and the J gene lost 6 bases, with 20 bases spanning the gap. Germline V lookup: CDR1 LGHDT, CDR2 YNNKEL (reference sequence).

V is TRBV5-1 and J is TRBJ2-1, with 10 bases aligning to TRBD2. The V gene's germline CDR1 is SGHRS and CDR2 YFSETQ. The CDR3 has 15 amino acids. With V trimmed by 2 bases and J by 4 bases, 3 bases remained unmatched. CDR3 nucleotide sequence: TGCGCCAGCAGCTTACTAGCGGGACTTTACAATGAGCAGTTCTTC. Translated: CASSLLAGLYNEQFF.

The V and J genes are TRBV6-5 and TRBJ2-1; TRBD2 matches 12 bases. The CDR3 extends over 15 amino acids. The V gene end was trimmed by 6 bases and the J gene end by 5 bases; junction bases not matched to a gene: 5. CDR1 is MNHEY, CDR2 SVGAGI, per germline. CDR3 DNA sequence: TGTGCCAGCAGCCTGACTAGCGGGGGAAACAATGAGCAGTTCTTC. This encodes CASSLTSGGNNEQFF.

The chain carries TRBV11-3 and TRBJ1-1, with D uncertain. The germline V and J ends were trimmed by 10 bases and 1 base, with 16 bases remaining between them. Germline values: CDR1 SGHNT, CDR2 YENEEA. The CDR3 totals 14 residues. In DNA, the CDR3 is TGTGCCACTACCACTTCGGGGAGGAACACTGAAGCTTTCTTT. Protein sequence: CATTTSGRNTEAFF.

Only a few counts were recorded for this clone. The V gene is TRBV24-1, the J gene TRBJ1-2; TRBD1 might be the D (6 bases). The length of the CDR3 is 14 residues. Germline V CDR1 and CDR2: KGHDR, SFDVKD. V dropped 3 bases and J dropped 3 bases, with 10 bases sitting between them. As DNA, the CDR3 is TGTGCCACCAGTGATCCGGACAGCTACTATGGCTACACCTTC. This codes for CATSDPDSYYGYTF.

The chain couples TRBV10-3 to TRBJ2-5; 9 bases agree with TRBD2. The germline gives CDR1 ENHRY, CDR2 SYGVKD. The CDR3 contains 15 residues. The ends lost 2 bases at V and 5 bases at J; junction bases unmatched: 6. The CDR3 DNA is TGTGCCATCAGTGAGAAGCTAGCGGGGAGGGAGACCCAGTACTTC. It encodes CAISEKLAGRETQYF.

The chain links TRBV12-3 or TRBV12-4 to TRBJ2-7; 7 nucleotides align to TRBD1. The J segment lost 7 bases and the V segment lost 6 bases, leaving 9 bases of the junction unmatched. The CDR3 runs 13 residues. In DNA form, the CDR3 reads TGTGCCAGCAGCCTGGACAGGTTGGGAGAGCAGTACTTC. It specifies CASSLDRLGEQYF.

This clone turned up a few times. V is TRBV11-3 and J is TRBJ2-1; TRBD1 is a possible D gene (6 bases). The CDR3 spans 16 residues. Germline V gene lookup returns CDR1 SGHNT and CDR2 YENEEA. Trimming removed 1 base at V and 15 bases at J, with 25 bases between. The CDR3 DNA is TGTGCCAGCAGCTTAGTGGTTGGTCCAGACAGGACCTCCCCGTTCTTC. The encoded protein is CASSLVVGPDRTSPFF. Complete variable domain (other parts from reference TRBV11-3 and TRBJ2-1): EAGVVQSPRYKIIEKKQPVAFWCNPISGHNTLYWYLQNLGQGPELLIRYENEEAVDDSQLPKDRFSAERLKGVDSTLKIQPAELGDSAVYLCASSLVVGPDRTSPFFGPGTRLTVL.

The V gene is TRBV11-2, the J gene TRBJ1-4, with 12 bases aligning to TRBD1. Germline V gene data show CDR1 as SGHAT and CDR2 as FQNNGV. V was clipped by 5 bases and J by 1 base; unmatched bases: 5. CDR3 size: 17 residues. Here the CDR3 DNA reads TGTGCCAGCAGCCCGGGACAGGGGGCGCAAACTAATGAAAAACTGTTTTTT. It specifies CASSPGQGAQTNEKLFF.

V is TRBV5-4 and J is TRBJ2-1; 14 bases are shared with TRBD2. Germline V gene lookup returns CDR1 SGHNT and CDR2 YYREEE (reference sequence). This CDR3 has 19 amino acids. Germline trimming cut 4 bases from V and 4 bases from J; bases unmatched to any gene: 13. The CDR3 nucleotides are TGTGCCAGCAGCCCTGGGACTAGCGGGAGTTCATCCATTTACAATGAGCAGTTCTTC. Amino acids: CASSPGTSGSSSIYNEQFF.

About this clone: Other DNA sequences in the sample encode the same CDR3. The chain carries TRBV18 and TRBJ2-3; D gene ambiguous. The V end lost 6 bases, the J end lost 0 bases, and 7 bases lay between the germline ends. This CDR3 is 13 amino acids long. Germline V gene lookup returns CDR1 KGHSH and CDR2 LQKENI. The CDR3 loop is CASSPPSTDTQYF. The CDR3 bases are TGTGCCAGCTCTCCTCCGAGCACAGATACGCAGTATTTT.

This chain uses TRBV11-2 with TRBJ2-1, with D hard to call. This CDR3 is 13 amino acids long. Trimming stripped 2 bases from V and 6 bases from J, with 8 bases between. Germline V gene sequence: CDR1 SGHAT, CDR2 FQNNGV. As DNA, the CDR3 is TGTGCCAGCAGCTTACGTCCGGGCAATGAGCAGTTCTTC. Protein product: CASSLRPGNEQFF.

The V and J genes are TRBV6-5 and TRBJ2-1, with TRBD2 as a possible D gene (6 bases). Germline CDR1 is MNHEY and CDR2 is SVGAGI. Between the trimmed V and J ends, which lost 6 bases and 16 bases, there was a span of 22 bases. The CDR3 contains 13 residues. The CDR3 bases are TGTGCCAGCAGCCGAGTGTCGGGAGAAACGTACTTCTTC. This encodes CASSRVSGETYFF.